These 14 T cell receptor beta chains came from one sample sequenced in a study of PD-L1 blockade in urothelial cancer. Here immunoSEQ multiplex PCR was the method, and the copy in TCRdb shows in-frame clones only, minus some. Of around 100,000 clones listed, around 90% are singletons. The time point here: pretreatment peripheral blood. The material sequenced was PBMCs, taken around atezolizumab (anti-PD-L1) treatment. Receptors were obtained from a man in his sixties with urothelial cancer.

The CDR3 sequence is CASNQQGMNTEAFF. The CDR3 bases are TGTGCCAGCAACCAACAGGGAATGAACACTGAAGCTTTCTTT. The chain combines TRBV2 with TRBJ1-1, with D possibly TRBD1 on 6 matching bases. The CDR3 extends over 14 amino acids. V lost 7 bases to trimming and J lost 0 bases, with 12 bases between them. Germline V gene lookup returns CDR1 SNHLY and CDR2 FYNNEI.

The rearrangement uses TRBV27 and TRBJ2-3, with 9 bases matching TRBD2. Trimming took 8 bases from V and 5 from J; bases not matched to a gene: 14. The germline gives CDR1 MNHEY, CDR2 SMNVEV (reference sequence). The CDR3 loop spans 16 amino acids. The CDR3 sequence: CASAPGFGGGGDTQYF. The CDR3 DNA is TGTGCCAGCGCCCCCGGCTTCGGCGGGGGGGGAGATACGCAGTATTTT.

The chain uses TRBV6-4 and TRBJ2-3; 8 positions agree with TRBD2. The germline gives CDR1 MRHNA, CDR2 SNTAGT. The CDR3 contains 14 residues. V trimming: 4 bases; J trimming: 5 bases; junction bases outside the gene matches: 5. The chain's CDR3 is CASSAAGGRDTQYF. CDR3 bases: TGTGCCAGCAGTGCGGCGGGGGGCAGAGATACGCAGTATTTT.

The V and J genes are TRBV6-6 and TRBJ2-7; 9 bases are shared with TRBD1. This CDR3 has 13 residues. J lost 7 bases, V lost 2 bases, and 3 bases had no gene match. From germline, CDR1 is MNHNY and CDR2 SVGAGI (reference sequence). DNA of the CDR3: TGTGCCAGCAGTTACGACAGGGGGGGTGAGCAGTACTTC. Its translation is CASSYDRGGEQYF.

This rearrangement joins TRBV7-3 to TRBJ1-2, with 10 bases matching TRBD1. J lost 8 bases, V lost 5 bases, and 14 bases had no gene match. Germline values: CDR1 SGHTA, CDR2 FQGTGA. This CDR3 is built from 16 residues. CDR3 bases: TGTGCCAGCAGCGGCCCTCAGAGACAGGGGGCGGGCGGCTACACCTTC. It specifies CASSGPQRQGAGGYTF.

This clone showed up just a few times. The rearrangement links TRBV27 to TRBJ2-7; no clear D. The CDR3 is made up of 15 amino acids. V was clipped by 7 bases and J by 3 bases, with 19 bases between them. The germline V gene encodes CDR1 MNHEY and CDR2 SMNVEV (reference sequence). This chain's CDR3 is CASNLGVPTIYEQYF. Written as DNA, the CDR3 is TGTGCCAGCAACCTGGGCGTCCCTACGATCTACGAGCAGTACTTC.

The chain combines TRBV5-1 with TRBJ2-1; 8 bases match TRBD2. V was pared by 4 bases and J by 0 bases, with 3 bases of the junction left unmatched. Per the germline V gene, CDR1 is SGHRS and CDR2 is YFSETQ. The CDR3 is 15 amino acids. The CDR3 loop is CASSVSGSSYNEQFF. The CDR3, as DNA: TGCGCCAGCAGCGTAAGCGGGAGCTCCTACAATGAGCAGTTCTTC.

CDR3 in DNA: TGCGCCAGCAGCCCTACGGCTAGCGGGGGCCCGAGAGAGACCCAGTACTTC. It codes for CASSPTASGGPRETQYF. This sequence joins TRBV4-1 and TRBJ2-5; 10 bases align to TRBD2. This CDR3 is 17 amino acids long. Germline CDR1 reads MGHRA; CDR2 reads YSYEKL. The ends lost 4 bases at V and 4 bases at J; junction bases unmatched: 12.

This chain's CDR3 is CATSRWGETQYF. As DNA, the CDR3 is TGTGCCACCAGCAGATGGGGCGAGACCCAGTACTTC. The V call is TRBV15, the J call TRBJ2-5; D possibly corresponds to TRBD1 (5 bases). This CDR3 comprises 12 residues. Trimming removed 2 bases at V and 5 bases at J, with 6 bases between. Germline assignment: CDR1 LNHNV and CDR2 YYDKDF (reference sequence).

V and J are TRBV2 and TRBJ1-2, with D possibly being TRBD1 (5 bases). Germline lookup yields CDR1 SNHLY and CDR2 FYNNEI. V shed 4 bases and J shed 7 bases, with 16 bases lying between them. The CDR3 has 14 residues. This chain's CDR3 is CASSVGGTRSGYTF. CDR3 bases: TGTGCCAGCAGTGTGGGAGGGACCCGGAGTGGCTACACCTTC.

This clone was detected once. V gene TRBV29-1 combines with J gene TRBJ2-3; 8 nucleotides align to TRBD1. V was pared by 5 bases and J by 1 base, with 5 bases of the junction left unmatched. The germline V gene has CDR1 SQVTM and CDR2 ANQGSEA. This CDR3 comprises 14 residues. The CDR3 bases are TGCAGCGTTAGACAGGGGCTCGGCACAGATACGCAGTATTTT. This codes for CSVRQGLGTDTQYF.

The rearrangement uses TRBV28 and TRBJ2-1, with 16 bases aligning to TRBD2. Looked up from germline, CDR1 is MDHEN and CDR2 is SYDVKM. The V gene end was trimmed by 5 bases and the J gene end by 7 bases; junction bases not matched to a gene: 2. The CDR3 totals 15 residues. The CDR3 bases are TGTGCCAGCAGTACGGGACTAGCGGGGGGGAATGAGCAGTTCTTC. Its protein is CASSTGLAGGNEQFF.

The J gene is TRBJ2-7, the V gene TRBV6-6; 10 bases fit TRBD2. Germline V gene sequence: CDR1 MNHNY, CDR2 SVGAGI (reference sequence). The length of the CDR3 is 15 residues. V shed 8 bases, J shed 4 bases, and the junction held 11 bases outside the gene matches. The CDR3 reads CASDQAGGVTYEQYF. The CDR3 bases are TGTGCCAGCGACCAAGCGGGAGGGGTGACATACGAGCAGTACTTC.

CDR3 residues: CASKTAPKNIQYF. The CDR3 nucleotides are TGTGCCAGCAAAACAGCACCCAAAAACATTCAGTACTTC. This chain links TRBV2 with TRBJ2-4; D ambiguous. CDR1 and CDR2 (germline): SNHLY, FYNNEI. The CDR3 sequence is 13 residues long. Trimming cost V 7 bases and J 2 bases, with 9 bases left between them. Based on the CDR3 plus reference TRBV2 and TRBJ2-4, the full variable domain is EPEVTQTPSHQVTQMGQEVILRCVPISNHLYFYWYRQILGQKVEFLVSFYNNEISEKSEIFDDQFSVERPDGSNFTLKIRSTKLEDSAMYFCASKTAPKNIQYFGAGTRLSVL.